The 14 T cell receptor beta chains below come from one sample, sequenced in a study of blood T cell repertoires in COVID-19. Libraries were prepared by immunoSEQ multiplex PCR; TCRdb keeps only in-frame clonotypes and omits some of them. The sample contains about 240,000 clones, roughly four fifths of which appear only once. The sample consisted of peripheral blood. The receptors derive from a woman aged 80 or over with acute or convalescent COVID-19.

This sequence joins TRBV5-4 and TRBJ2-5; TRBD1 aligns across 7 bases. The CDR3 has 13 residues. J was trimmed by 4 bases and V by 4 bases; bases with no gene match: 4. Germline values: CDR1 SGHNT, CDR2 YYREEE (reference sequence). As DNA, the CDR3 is TGTGCCAGCAGCGCGACAGGGCGAGAGACCCAGTACTTC. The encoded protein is CASSATGRETQYF.

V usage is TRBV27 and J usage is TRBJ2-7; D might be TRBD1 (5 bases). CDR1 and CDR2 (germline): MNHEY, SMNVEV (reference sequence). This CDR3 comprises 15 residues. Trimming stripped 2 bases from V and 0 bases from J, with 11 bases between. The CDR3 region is CASSLEARASYEQYF. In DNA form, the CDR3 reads TGTGCCAGCAGTTTAGAGGCCAGGGCCTCCTACGAGCAGTACTTC.

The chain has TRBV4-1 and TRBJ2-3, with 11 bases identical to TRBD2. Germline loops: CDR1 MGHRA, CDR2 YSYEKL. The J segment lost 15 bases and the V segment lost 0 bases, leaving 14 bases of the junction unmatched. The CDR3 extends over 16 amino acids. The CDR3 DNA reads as TGCGCCAGCAGCCAAGATGAGTCTACTAGCGGGGGCCGGCGATATTTT. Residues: CASSQDESTSGGRRYF.

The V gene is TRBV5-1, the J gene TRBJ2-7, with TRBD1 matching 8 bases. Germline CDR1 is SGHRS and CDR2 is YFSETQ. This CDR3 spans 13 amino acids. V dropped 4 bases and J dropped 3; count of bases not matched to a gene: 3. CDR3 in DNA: TGCGCCAGCAGCGGTGACAGGGGCTACGAGCAGTACTTC. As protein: CASSGDRGYEQYF.

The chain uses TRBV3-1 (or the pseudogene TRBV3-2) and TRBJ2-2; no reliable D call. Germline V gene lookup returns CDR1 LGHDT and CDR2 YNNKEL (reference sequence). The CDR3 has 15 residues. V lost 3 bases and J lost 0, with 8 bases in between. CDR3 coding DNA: TGTGCCAGCAGCCAGGGCCTGACGAACACCGGGGAGCTGTTTTTT. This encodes CASSQGLTNTGELFF.

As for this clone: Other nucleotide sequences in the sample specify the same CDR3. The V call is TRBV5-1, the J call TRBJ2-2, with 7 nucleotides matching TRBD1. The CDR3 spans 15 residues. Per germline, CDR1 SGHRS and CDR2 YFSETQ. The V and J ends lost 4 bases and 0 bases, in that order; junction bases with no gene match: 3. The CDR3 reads CASSRGQTNTGELFF. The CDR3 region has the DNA TGCGCCAGCAGCAGGGGACAGACGAACACCGGGGAGCTGTTTTTT.

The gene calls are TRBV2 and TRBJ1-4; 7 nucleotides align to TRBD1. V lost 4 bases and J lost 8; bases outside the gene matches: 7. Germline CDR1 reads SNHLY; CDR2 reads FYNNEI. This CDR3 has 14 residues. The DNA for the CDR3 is TGTGCCAGCAGTGGACAGGGAACCAGGGAAAAACTGTTTTTT. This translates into CASSGQGTREKLFF.

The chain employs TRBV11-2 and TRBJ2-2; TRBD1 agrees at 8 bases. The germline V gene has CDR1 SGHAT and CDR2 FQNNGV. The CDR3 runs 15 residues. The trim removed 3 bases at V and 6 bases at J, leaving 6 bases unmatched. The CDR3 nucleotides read TGTGCCAGCAGCTTCCCGCAGGGGGCCGCCGGGGAGCTGTTTTTT. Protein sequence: CASSFPQGAAGELFF. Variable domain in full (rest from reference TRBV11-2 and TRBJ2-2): EAGVAQSPRYKIIEKRQSVAFWCNPISGHATLYWYQQILGQGPKLLIQFQNNGVVDDSQLPKDRFSAERLKGVDSTLKIQPAKLEDSAVYLCASSFPQGAAGELFFGEGSRLTVL.

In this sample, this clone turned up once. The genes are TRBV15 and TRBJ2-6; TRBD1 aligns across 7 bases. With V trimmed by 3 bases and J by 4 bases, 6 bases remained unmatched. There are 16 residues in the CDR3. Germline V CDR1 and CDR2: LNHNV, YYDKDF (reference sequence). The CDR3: CATSSVTGDGANVLTF. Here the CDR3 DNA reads TGTGCCACCAGCAGTGTAACAGGGGACGGGGCCAACGTCCTGACTTTC.

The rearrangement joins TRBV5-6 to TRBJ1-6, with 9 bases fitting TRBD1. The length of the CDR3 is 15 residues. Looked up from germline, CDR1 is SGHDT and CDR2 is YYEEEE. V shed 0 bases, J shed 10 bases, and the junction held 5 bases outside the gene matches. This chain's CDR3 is CASSLGDRERSPLHF. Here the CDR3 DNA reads TGTGCCAGCAGCTTGGGGGACAGGGAACGGTCACCCCTCCACTTT.

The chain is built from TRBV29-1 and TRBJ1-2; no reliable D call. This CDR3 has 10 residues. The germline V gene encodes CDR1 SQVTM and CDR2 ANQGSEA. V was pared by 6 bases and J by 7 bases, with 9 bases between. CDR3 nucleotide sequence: TGCAGCGTCTACCGGGTTGGCTACACCTTC. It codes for CSVYRVGYTF. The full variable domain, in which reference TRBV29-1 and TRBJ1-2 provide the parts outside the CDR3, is SAVISQKPSRDICQRGTSLTIQCQVDSQVTMMFWYRQQPGQSLTLIATANQGSEATYESGFVIDKFPISRPNLTFSTLTVSNMSPEDSSIYLCSVYRVGYTFGSGTRLTVV.

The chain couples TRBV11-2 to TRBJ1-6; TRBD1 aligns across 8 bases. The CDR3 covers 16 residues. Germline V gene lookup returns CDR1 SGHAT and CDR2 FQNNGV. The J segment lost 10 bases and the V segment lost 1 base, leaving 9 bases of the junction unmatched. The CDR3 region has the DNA TGTGCCAGCAGCTTAGGGGCGGGACAGGTCCTCTCACCCCTCCACTTT. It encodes CASSLGAGQVLSPLHF.

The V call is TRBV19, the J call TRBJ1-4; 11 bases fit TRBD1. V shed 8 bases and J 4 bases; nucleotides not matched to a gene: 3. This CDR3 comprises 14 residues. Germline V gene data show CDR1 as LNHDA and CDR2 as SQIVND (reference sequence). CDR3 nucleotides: TGTGCCAGTCGGGGGACAGGGGGTAATGAAAAACTGTTTTTT. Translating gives CASRGTGGNEKLFF.

CDR3 loop: CASGLVFGTGEYEQYF. The CDR3 nucleotides read TGTGCTAGTGGTTTGGTATTCGGGACAGGGGAATACGAGCAGTACTTC. The J gene is TRBJ2-7, the V gene TRBV12-5, with 10 positions matching TRBD1. The CDR3 runs to 16 residues. With V trimmed by 0 bases and J by 4 bases, 6 bases remained unmatched. CDR1 LGHNT and CDR2 FRNRAP come from the germline V gene.